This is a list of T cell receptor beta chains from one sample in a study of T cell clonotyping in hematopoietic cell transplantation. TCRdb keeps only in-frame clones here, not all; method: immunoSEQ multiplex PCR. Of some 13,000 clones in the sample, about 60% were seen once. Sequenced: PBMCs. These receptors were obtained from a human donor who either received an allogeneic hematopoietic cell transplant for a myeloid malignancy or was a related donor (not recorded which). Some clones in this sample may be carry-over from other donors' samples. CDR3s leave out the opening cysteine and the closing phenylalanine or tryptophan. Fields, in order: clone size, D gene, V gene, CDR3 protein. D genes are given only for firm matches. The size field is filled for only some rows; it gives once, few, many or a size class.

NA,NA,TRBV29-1,SVESWGSLEQY
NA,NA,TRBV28,ASSLDFGGGANVLT
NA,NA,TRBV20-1,SASLGETQY
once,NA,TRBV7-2,ASSLGASPGETQY
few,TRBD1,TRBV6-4,ASSAGTGGTGELF
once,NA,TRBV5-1,ASSITDTQY
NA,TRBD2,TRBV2,ASSLTSGAFGDTQY
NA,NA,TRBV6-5,ASSKAGGQF
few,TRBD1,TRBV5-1,ASSNTGVNTEAF
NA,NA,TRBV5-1,ASSQGNDGYT
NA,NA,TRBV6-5,ASSRQYQETQY
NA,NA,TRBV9,ASSVDGDLAKNIQY
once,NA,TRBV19,ASGYQPQH
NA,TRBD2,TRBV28,ASIGAGGSYNEQF
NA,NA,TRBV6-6,ASSLGGDGYT
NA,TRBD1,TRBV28,ASSPDRVIQETQY
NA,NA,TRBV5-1,ASSLTIGLAGETQY
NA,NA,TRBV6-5,ASSYKGPGTEAF
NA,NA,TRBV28,ASSPRTVREETQY
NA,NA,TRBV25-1,ASSEVSGGSGANVLT
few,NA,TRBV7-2,ASSLLGGQEAF
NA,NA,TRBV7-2,ASSLERVETQY
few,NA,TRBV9,ASSVTGRYQPRH
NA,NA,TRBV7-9,ASSPLSAASSGNTIY
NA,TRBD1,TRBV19,ASTTDRVISSGNTIY
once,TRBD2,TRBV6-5,ASSYSKTSEGYEQY
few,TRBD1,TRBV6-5,ASSSTPTGTGGLF
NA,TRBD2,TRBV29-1,SVRTSGRGDTQY
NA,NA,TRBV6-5,ASSYSYAYEQY
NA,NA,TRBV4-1,ASSQVKGINIQY
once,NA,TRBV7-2,ASSFRTGYGYT
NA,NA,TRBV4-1,ASSRGGAGNEQF
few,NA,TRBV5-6,ASSPIPRGDTEAF
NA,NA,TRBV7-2,ASSLAGGKNQPQH
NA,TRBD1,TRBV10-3,AVASGTGNTEAF
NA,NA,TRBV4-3,ASSQDPASSHTDTQY
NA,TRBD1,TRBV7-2,ASSPRTTRGQATEAF
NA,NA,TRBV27,ASSRLSNTEAF
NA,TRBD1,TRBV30,AWDRGNTEAF
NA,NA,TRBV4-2,ASSQGREFGEKLF
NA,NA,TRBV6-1,AGDSGWTNQPQH
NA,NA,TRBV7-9,ASGASGYNSPLH
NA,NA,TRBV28,ASSFAHEQY
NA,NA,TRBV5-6,ASSWWETGNTIY
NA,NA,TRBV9,ASSVDALLGANVLT
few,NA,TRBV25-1,ASILGNTIY
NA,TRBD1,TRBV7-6,ASSSRQGSGTDTQY
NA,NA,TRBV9,ASSVEGQGRDARTIY
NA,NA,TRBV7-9,ASSPIYSNQPQH
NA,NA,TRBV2,ASKEGAYEQY
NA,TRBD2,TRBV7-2,ASSSEAGGSYEQY
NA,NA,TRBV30,AFDRKDSYSGNTIY
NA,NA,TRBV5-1,ASSGGPSDTEAF
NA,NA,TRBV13,ASSTRWAGTRTYEQY
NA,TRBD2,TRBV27,ASSDSSGTYNEQF
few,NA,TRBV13,ASSLRGPDTQY
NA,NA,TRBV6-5,ASSSQGVVTEAF